The 16 T cell receptor beta chains listed next were all sequenced from one sample in a study of blood T cells in healthy people across ages (dated by TCRdb to the mid-2010s). Library construction relied on 5' RACE. TCRdb records Illumina HiSeq 2500 as the sequencer. The second PCR ran for about 6 to 12 cycles and used a J-beta primer mix along with a sample-barcoded 5' primer. Through fastp at Q25 and MiXCR, TCRdb rebuilt clones from the public reads, retaining in-frame beta chains. One record per CDR3 amino acid sequence lists the most common genes and DNA. A total of hundreds of thousands of distinct CDR3 sequences appear in this sample, about 27% of them only once. Over 3.5% of the sample rests with the top ten. These data were also filed under a second study, of T cells of mothers and their children.

Specimen: blood. The source of these receptors is a boy aged 2 to 9 in good health.

This clonotype was picked up a small number of times. J is TRBJ1-4 and V is TRBV7-9; 7 nucleotides align to TRBD1. CDR1 and CDR2 (germline): SEHNR, FQNEAQ (reference sequence). The CDR3 loop spans 16 amino acids. V gave up 1 base and J gave up 8 bases; unmatched junction bases: 10. CDR3 amino acids: CASSLDLTGVGEKLFF. Written as DNA, the CDR3 is TGTGCCAGCAGCTTAGATCTTACAGGGGTGGGAGAAAAACTGTTTTTT.

This clonotype has ten or more counts. This sequence joins TRBV13 and TRBJ2-5; tentatively, D is TRBD1 (5 bases). The CDR3 consists of 12 residues. Germline V gene lookup returns CDR1 PRHDT and CDR2 FYEKMQ (reference sequence). Trimming removed 5 bases at V and 4 bases at J, with 8 bases between. This CDR3 is CASSQRGETQYF. The DNA for the CDR3 is TGTGCCAGCAGCCAAAGGGGAGAGACCCAGTACTTC.

The chain couples TRBV9 to TRBJ2-4; a weak D match, TRBD2 (5 bases). Trimming took off 0 bases at V and 3 bases at J, with 13 bases between the two ends. The CDR3 loop spans 16 amino acids. Germline lookup yields CDR1 SGDLS and CDR2 YYNGEE. Here the CDR3 reads CASSVGEGSYKNIQYF. The CDR3 DNA sequence: TGTGCCAGCAGCGTAGGCGAGGGAAGTTACAAAAACATTCAGTACTTC. The variable domain in full, completed from reference TRBV9 and TRBJ2-4, reads DSGVTQTPKHLITATGQRVTLRCSPRSGDLSVYWYQQSLDQGLQFLIQYYNGEERAKGNILERFSAQQFPDLHSELNLSSLELGDSALYFCASSVGEGSYKNIQYFGAGTRLSVL.

The CDR3 DNA is TGCGCCAGCAGCCTTTGGACAGGCCGATACACCTTC. Its translation is CASSLWTGRYTF. V usage is TRBV23-1 and J usage is TRBJ1-2; the match to TRBD1 covers 7 bases. TRBV23-1 is an ORF; its function is uncertain. The J segment lost 11 bases and the V segment lost 6 bases, leaving 9 bases of the junction unmatched. The CDR3 extends over 12 amino acids.

This sequence joins TRBV4-1 and TRBJ2-1; D perhaps matches TRBD2 (5 bases). Trimming left V 1 base short and J 8 bases short, with 15 bases between. The CDR3 runs 15 residues. Germline V CDR1 and CDR2: MGHRA, YSYEKL. The DNA for the CDR3 is TGCGCCAGCAGCCAAGTTTGGGAGTCGATCGATGAGCAGTTCTTC. Encoded protein: CASSQVWESIDEQFF.

The chain employs TRBV20-1 and TRBJ2-3, with a weak D call TRBD2 (6 bases). V lost 0 bases and J 2 bases, leaving 15 bases between the germline ends. Germline-derived CDR1 and CDR2 are DFQATT and SNEGSKA (reference sequence). The CDR3 is made up of 16 amino acids. The CDR3 DNA is TGCAGTGCTAGAGATATAGTAGCGGTCTCCACAGATACGCAGTATTTT. The encoded protein is CSARDIVAVSTDTQYF.

V is TRBV20-1 and J is TRBJ2-1; a weak D match, TRBD2 (5 bases). Germline V gives CDR1 DFQATT, CDR2 SNEGSKA (reference sequence). The CDR3 consists of 17 residues. With 6 bases removed from V and 3 bases from J, the gap between germline ends came to 24 bases. The CDR3 here is CSAPDPHNSVVYNEQFF. CDR3 DNA: TGCAGTGCCCCCGACCCCCACAATAGCGTCGTCTACAATGAGCAGTTCTTC.

This chain joins TRBV15 and TRBJ2-7; D call uncertain. The germline gives CDR1 LNHNV, CDR2 YYDKDF (reference sequence). The CDR3 is 13 amino acids. The germline V and J ends were trimmed by 5 bases and 0 bases, with 8 bases remaining between them. CDR3: CATSPRASYEQYF. The CDR3 bases are TGTGCCACCAGCCCTAGGGCCTCCTACGAGCAGTACTTC.

The chain has TRBV20-1 and TRBJ2-3, with D maybe TRBD1 (6 bases). From germline, CDR1 is DFQATT and CDR2 SNEGSKA (reference sequence). The CDR3 spans 15 residues. V was cut by 3 bases and J by 4 bases, with 17 bases left in between. The CDR3 region has the DNA TGCAGTGCTAGGGCTACAGGGAGACCGTCAGATACGCAGTATTTT. This gives the protein CSARATGRPSDTQYF.

This clonotype showed up just a few times. The chain combines TRBV14 with TRBJ2-5, with TRBD2 as a possible D gene (6 bases). The last part of the DNA fits TRBJ2-1 better; the J call may be wrong. This CDR3 is built from 13 residues. Germline loops: CDR1 SGHDN, CDR2 FVKESK. The chain's CDR3 is CASSSTSRNEQFF. DNA for the CDR3: TGTGCCAGCAGCTCTACTAGCCGCAATGAGCAGTTCTTC.

The rearrangement uses TRBV6-2 or TRBV6-3 and TRBJ2-5; unclear D gene. Germline values: CDR1 MNHEY, CDR2 SVGEGT. The germline V and J ends were trimmed by 8 bases and 3 bases, with 16 bases remaining between them. This CDR3 has 14 residues. The CDR3 DNA follows: TGTGCCAGCTCGACTCATAATCTCGAAGAGACCCAGTACTTC. It specifies CASSTHNLEETQYF.

There are a few counts of this clonotype. The chain has TRBV5-1 and TRBJ2-5; 8 bases match TRBD1. Near its end, the DNA agrees better with TRBJ2-7, so the J call may be wrong. The CDR3 sequence is 17 residues long. Germline-derived CDR1 and CDR2 are SGHRS and YFSETQ. CDR3 protein: CASSGHPDRGSSYEQYF. The CDR3 nucleotides are TGCGCCAGCAGCGGACACCCTGACAGGGGAAGCTCCTACGAGCAGTACTTC.

This clonotype turned up a few times. The V call is TRBV7-2, the J call TRBJ2-7; 7 positions agree with TRBD2. This CDR3 comprises 13 residues. CDR1 is SGHTA, CDR2 FQGNSA, per germline. J lost 7 bases, V lost 3 bases, and 6 bases had no gene match. The CDR3 loop reads CASSFRGVEEQYF. For the CDR3, the DNA is TGTGCCAGCAGCTTTCGGGGGGTCGAGGAGCAGTACTTC.

The chain links TRBV12-3 or TRBV12-4 to TRBJ2-2; D may be TRBD2 (5 bases). This CDR3 region has 16 residues. Trimming left V 5 bases short and J 0 bases short, with 13 bases between. The CDR3 nucleotides read TGTGCCAGCAGTCTCTCATGGACTTCGAACACCGGGGAGCTGTTTTTT. Translating gives CASSLSWTSNTGELFF.

The V call is TRBV10-2, the J call TRBJ2-3; D remains unclear. V lost 7 bases to trimming and J lost 2 bases, with 13 bases between them. The germline V gene encodes CDR1 WSHSY and CDR2 SAAADI. The CDR3 is 14 amino acids. This chain's CDR3 is CASKKYQNTDTQYF. DNA of the CDR3: TGCGCCAGCAAAAAATACCAAAACACAGATACGCAGTATTTT.

At least ten counts were recorded for this clonotype. The rearrangement uses TRBV20-1 and TRBJ2-7; 8 nucleotides agree with TRBD2. Trimming at V came to 5 bases and at J to 5 bases, leaving 20 bases not matched to a gene. Germline V lookup: CDR1 DFQATT, CDR2 SNEGSKA (reference sequence). The CDR3 spans 17 residues. The CDR3 coding sequence is TGCAGTGCTTCTAGTCTGGCGGGAGGAGGGGTCGCTCACGAGCAGTACTTC. Its protein product is CSASSLAGGGVAHEQYF.